What follows are 4 T cell receptor beta chains derived from one specimen sequenced in a study of neoadjuvant nivolumab and ipilimumab in lung cancer. Libraries were prepared by immunoSEQ multiplex PCR; TCRdb keeps only in-frame clonotypes and omits some of them. Of approximately 30,000 clones detected, roughly nine tenths appear once; the ten largest clones hold 4.5% to 5%. This specimen was peripheral blood, taken after neoadjuvant nivolumab, alone or with ipilimumab, at or shortly before surgery. The source is an adult with non-small cell lung cancer.

V usage is TRBV9 and J usage is TRBJ1-1; possible D gene TRBD1, 6 bases. Trimming removed 4 bases from V and 0 bases from J, with 16 bases in between. Germline V gene data show CDR1 as SGDLS and CDR2 as YYNGEE. The CDR3 totals 16 residues. The CDR3 sequence: CASSPSGGQLNTEAFF. Here the CDR3 DNA reads TGTGCCAGCAGCCCCTCTGGGGGGCAACTGAACACTGAAGCTTTCTTT. The full variable domain, its missing parts supplied by reference TRBV9 and TRBJ1-1, is DSGVTQTPKHLITATGQRVTLRCSPRSGDLSVYWYQQSLDQGLQFLIQYYNGEERAKGNILERFSAQQFPDLHSELNLSSLELGDSALYFCASSPSGGQLNTEAFFGQGTRLTVV.

This clone was seen only once. This sample also contains other DNA sequences that code for the same CDR3. The V and J genes are TRBV18 and TRBJ1-1, with TRBD1 as a possible D gene (5 bases). V lost 6 bases to trimming and J lost 5 bases, with 16 bases between them. The germline V gene encodes CDR1 KGHSH and CDR2 LQKENI. The CDR3 consists of 14 residues. The DNA of the CDR3 is TGTGCCAGCTCCCCTTCTGGCGGGGGGACTGAAGCTTTCTTT. Its protein product is CASSPSGGGTEAFF.

This chain uses TRBV7-6 with TRBJ1-1; weak D call: TRBD1 (5 bases). Germline CDR1 reads SGHVS; CDR2 reads FNYEAQ. This CDR3 contains 16 residues. V lost 1 base, J lost 4 bases, and 16 bases lay in between. Here the CDR3 DNA reads TGTGCCAGCAGCTTAGGCAGGGTTTACGGAGGCACTGAAGCTTTCTTT. This translates into CASSLGRVYGGTEAFF.

The J gene is TRBJ1-6, the V gene TRBV18; TRBD1 aligns across 9 bases. Germline CDR1 is KGHSH and CDR2 is LQKENI. The CDR3 spans 15 residues. After removal of 4 bases from V and 7 bases from J, the junction contained 5 bases not matched to a gene. CDR3 sequence: CASSQTGTGNSPLHF. As DNA, the CDR3 is TGTGCCAGCTCACAAACCGGGACAGGGAATTCACCCCTCCACTTT.